Below are 6 T cell receptor beta chains sequenced from a single sample in a study of T cells after yellow fever vaccination. TCRdb re-called the 5' RACE reads with MiXCR, one entry per CDR3 protein. The table includes some 250,000 distinct CDR3 sequences, around 3.5% detected once. This specimen consisted of PBMCs, obtained 15 days after the yellow fever booster vaccination. Every receptor here comes from a young man who received the YFV17D yellow fever vaccine.

In its sample, this clonotype was seen many times. The rearrangement joins TRBV7-9 to TRBJ2-7; D is tentatively TRBD1 or TRBD2 (5 bases each). CDR1 and CDR2 (germline): SEHNR, FQNEAQ (reference sequence). The CDR3 contains 17 residues. V gave up 4 bases and J gave up 3 bases, with 22 bases separating them. Here the CDR3 reads CASSSTGTLGLNYEQYV. CDR3 DNA sequence: TGTGCCAGCAGCTCCACCGGGACCCTGGGGCTGAACTACGAGCAGTACGTC.

Ten or more counts support this clonotype. V gene TRBV5-1 combines with J gene TRBJ2-1; D is undetermined. The CDR3 is 11 residues long. V dropped 0 bases and J dropped 6 bases, with 1 base sitting between them. The germline V gene encodes CDR1 SGHRS and CDR2 YFSETQ. The chain's CDR3 is CASSLANEQFF. The CDR3 DNA follows: TGCGCCAGCAGCTTGGCCAATGAGCAGTTCTTC. The whole variable domain, remainder taken from reference TRBV5-1 and TRBJ2-1, is KAGVTQTPRYLIKTRGQQVTLSCSPISGHRSVSWYQQTPGQGLQFLFEYFSETQRNKGNFPGRFSGRQFSNSRSEMNVSTLELGDSALYLCASSLANEQFFGPGTRLTVL.

This clonotype showed up many times. The J gene is TRBJ1-2, the V gene TRBV5-1; the D is unclear. Trimming shortened V by 0 bases and J by 8 bases, and 20 bases separated the two germline ends. Germline V gene data show CDR1 as SGHRS and CDR2 as YFSETQ. The CDR3 has 16 residues. In DNA form, the CDR3 reads TGCGCCAGCAGCTTGGCCCGGGCGCCTTACCCTTGGGGCTACACCTTC. Protein sequence: CASSLARAPYPWGYTF.

This chain's CDR3 is CASSPWTGEPDTQYF. The CDR3 DNA sequence: TGTGCCAGCAGTCCATGGACAGGGGAACCAGATACGCAGTATTTT. The gene calls are TRBV27 and TRBJ2-3; TRBD1 matches at 9 bases. The CDR3 is 15 amino acids. The germline V gene has CDR1 MNHEY and CDR2 SMNVEV (reference sequence). The ends lost 5 bases at V and 4 bases at J; junction bases unmatched: 7.

This clonotype was found many times. The chain is built from TRBV4-1 and TRBJ2-4, with TRBD1 as a possible D gene (6 bases). The CDR3 has 18 residues. Germline V lookup: CDR1 MGHRA, CDR2 YSYEKL. V was shortened by 1 base and J by 1 base, with 17 bases between the two germline ends. The CDR3, as DNA: TGCGCCAGCAGCCAAGCCACACAGGGCTCGTTTGCCAAAAACATTCAGTACTTC. Its translation is CASSQATQGSFAKNIQYF.

This clonotype was detected ten times or more. The CDR3 sequence: CASSYPGGVKTQYF. The CDR3 DNA sequence: TGCGCCAGCAGCTACCCCGGGGGGGTTAAGACCCAGTACTTC. V usage is TRBV5-1 and J usage is TRBJ2-5, with TRBD2 matching over 8 bases. J was trimmed by 6 bases and V by 3 bases; bases with no gene match: 7. The CDR3 is 14 residues long. In germline, CDR1 is SGHRS, CDR2 YFSETQ.